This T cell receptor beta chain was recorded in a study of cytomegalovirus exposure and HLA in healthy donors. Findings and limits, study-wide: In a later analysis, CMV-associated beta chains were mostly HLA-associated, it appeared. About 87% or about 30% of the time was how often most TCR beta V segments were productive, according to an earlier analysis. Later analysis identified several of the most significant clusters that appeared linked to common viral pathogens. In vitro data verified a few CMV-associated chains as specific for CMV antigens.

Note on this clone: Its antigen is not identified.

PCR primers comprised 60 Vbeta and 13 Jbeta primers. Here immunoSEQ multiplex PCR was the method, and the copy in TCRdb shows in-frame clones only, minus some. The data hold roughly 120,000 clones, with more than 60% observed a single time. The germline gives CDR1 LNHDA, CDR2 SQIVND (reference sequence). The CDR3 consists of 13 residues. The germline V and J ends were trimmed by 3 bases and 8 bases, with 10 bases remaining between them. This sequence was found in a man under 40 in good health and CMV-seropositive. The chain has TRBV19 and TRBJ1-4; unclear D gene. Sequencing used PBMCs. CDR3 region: CASSMGGREKLFF. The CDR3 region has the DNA TGTGCCAGTAGTATGGGAGGCAGAGAAAAACTGTTTTTT.